This T cell receptor beta chain was observed in a study of blood T cell repertoires in COVID-19. This CDR3 is 11 amino acids long. The germline gives CDR1 SEHNR, CDR2 FQNEAQ (reference sequence). V was cut by 3 bases and J by 4 bases, with 4 bases left in between. Method: immunoSEQ multiplex PCR; TCRdb's copy keeps in-frame clones and lacks some. The repertoire holds fewer than 250,000 clones, with roughly 82% as singletons. The receptor comes from a woman in her 70s with acute or convalescent COVID-19. The sequencing sample was made of peripheral blood. The chain is built from TRBV7-9 and TRBJ2-7; D is uncertain. CDR3 residues: CASSLEYEQYF. CDR3 bases: TGTGCCAGCAGCTTGGAGTACGAGCAGTACTTC.